Listed below are T cell receptor beta chains from one sample, sequenced in a study of blood T cell repertoires in COVID-19. Assay: immunoSEQ multiplex PCR; the TCRdb copy retains only in-frame clones and omits some. Among over 200,000 clones listed, approximately 88% were seen once. The source material was PBMCs or T cells enriched from blood (not recorded which). These receptors were collected from a woman aged 25-40 years who had been exposed to COVID-19. Each CDR3 is given with its conserved first and last residue.

>13|TRBV27|TRBJ2-2
CASSPTRAGELFF
>15|TRBV19|TRBJ1-1
CASSQTGRVNTEAFF
>12|TRBV5-4|TRBJ1-2
CAWGVPNYGYTF
>16|TRBV4-1|TRBJ2-1
CASSHQLADSYNEQFF
>13|TRBV12-3/TRBV12-4|TRBJ2-7
CASSFGLADEQYF
>17|TRBV13|TRBJ1-1
CASSLMQMGHPYTEAFF
>16|TRBV2|TRBJ2-2
CASTQEGTVNTGELFF
>15|TRBV28|TRBJ1-1
CASSLRSGKVAEAFF
>14|TRBV3-1/TRBV3-2|TRBJ1-1
CASSPLSFGTEAFF
>16|TRBV10-3|TRBJ1-3
CAIKVEGSLSGNTIYF
>15|TRBV7-7|TRBJ2-5
CASSPEATLQETQYF
>16|TRBV25-1|TRBJ1-6
CASSEWANRYNSPLHF
>14|TRBV6-1|TRBJ1-5
CASSERQQDQPQHF
>15|TRBV2|TRBJ2-1
CASSERLAGGNEQFF
>16|TRBV15|TRBJ2-1
CATRTSSGNIWNEQFF
>14|TRBV3-1/TRBV3-2|TRBJ2-5
CASSHGGRGETQYF
>15|TRBV5-6|TRBJ1-5
CASSLGQFSNQPQHF
>14|TRBV5-6|TRBJ1-4
CASSPRGQREKLFF
>14|TRBV23-1|TRBJ2-7
CASILGQVMYEQYF
>12|TRBV5-4|TRBJ1-1
CASSLELNEAFF
>14|TRBV19|TRBJ1-3
CASSRGTAGNTIYF
>13|TRBV5-4|TRBJ2-3
CASSSTSPDTQYF
>13|TRBV2|TRBJ2-1
CASSDSRLDEQFF
>17|TRBV24-1|TRBJ2-5
CATSDLQDREGPWTQYF
>14|TRBV6-5|TRBJ2-7
CASSRTTSGYEQYF
>13|TRBV29-1|TRBJ1-5
CSVAGTGERPQHF
>13|TRBV11-2|TRBJ1-1
CASSRHWNTEAFF
>13|TRBV11-2|TRBJ2-2
CASSSGQGGELFF
>18|TRBV12-5|TRBJ1-2
CASAQVIGGQGFVYGYTF
>15|TRBV5-1|TRBJ2-7
CASSWDRGSGYEQYF
>13|TRBV5-6|TRBJ2-1
CASSLADSRGQFF
>20|TRBV27|TRBJ2-3
CASSLSRTSGRALRPDTQYF
>16|TRBV7-9|TRBJ1-2
CASSLGGGTYNYGYTF
>15|TRBV28|TRBJ1-2
CASSLLSAALWGYTF
>15|TRBV10-3|TRBJ1-2
CAISVSWQGSYGYTF
>19|TRBV4-1|TRBJ1-2
CASSQVFVAGQGVRYGYTF
>17|TRBV21-1|TRBJ2-1
CASSAPLAGVFYNEQFF
>13|TRBV27|TRBJ2-7
CASSSQGAYEQYF
>14|TRBV5-1|TRBJ2-3
CASSLQGPTDTQYF
>11|TRBV6-5|TRBJ2-7
CASSRGYEQYF
>14|TRBV5-1|TRBJ1-1
CASSSGQGNTEAFF